This T cell receptor (beta chain) stems from a study of T cell changes during pregnancy in multiple sclerosis. The V gene end was trimmed by 0 bases and the J gene end by 2 bases; junction bases not matched to a gene: 5. The CDR3 has 16 residues. Looked up from germline, CDR1 is SGHRS and CDR2 is YFSETQ. The data were produced by immunoSEQ multiplex PCR, yet TCRdb's version contains in-frame clones alone and is incomplete. The sample yields 75,000 to 85,000 clones, 93% seen once. The V gene is TRBV5-1, the J gene TRBJ2-3; 8 bases are a match to TRBD2. This sample comprised peripheral blood, obtained in the second trimester of pregnancy. This receptor was identified in a female donor with multiple sclerosis, enrolled in a pregnancy study. The CDR3 loop is CASSLGNSGATDTQYF. The CDR3 bases are TGCGCCAGCAGCTTGGGTAATAGCGGGGCCACAGATACGCAGTATTTT.